This TCR beta chain originates from a study of regulatory T cells in long-lasting Graves disease. The V gene's germline CDR1 is MNHNS and CDR2 SASEGT. The CDR3 length is 16 residues. V gave up 6 bases and J gave up 0 bases, with 14 bases separating them. On this clonotype: The antigen is undetermined.

Time point: persistent/refractory GD, antithyroid drugs over 5 years with positive TRAb. The TCR library was made from RNA extracted from PBMCs. A volume of about 9.9 milliliters of peripheral blood was collected in EDTA tubes. For TCR beta, libraries came from iRepertoire HTBI primers and Arm-PCR of CDR3 regions. TCRdb itself ran the multiplex PCR reads through MiXCR, one entry per CDR3 protein. The table includes 400,000 to 450,000 distinct CDR3 sequences, roughly a quarter detected once. Study-level results: More public clonotypes were shared by persistent patients (approximately 3,000) than by new patients (approximately 990). TCR diversity was lower in persistent Graves' patients (versus newly diagnosed ones).

This sample comprised peripheral blood mononuclear cells (PBMCs), obtained when the disease was refractory, from a patient treated with antithyroid drugs. The TCR sequence derives from a female donor with Graves disease. The chain has TRBV6-1 and TRBJ2-2; possible D gene TRBD1, 6 bases. The CDR3 DNA reads as TGTGCCAGCAGACACGACAGGATAACGAACACCGGGGAGCTGTTTTTT. This sequence encodes CASRHDRITNTGELFF.